This is a list of T cell receptor beta chains from one sample in a study of cytotoxic CD8 clonotypes in ibrutinib-treated CLL. Sequencing was performed with immunoSEQ multiplex PCR; in TCRdb, only in-frame clones are kept and a portion is missing. The sample lists some 29,000 clones; about three fifths were seen once. Here the sequenced sample was PBMCs, taken before ibrutinib treatment. Receptors originate from a human donor with chronic lymphocytic leukemia. The CDR3 runs from the conserved cysteine through the conserved F or W. The order of the fields is J gene, V gene, CDR3 protein.

J gene: TRBJ2-7
V gene: TRBV11-2
CDR3 protein: CASSLDRGQGSEQYF

J gene: TRBJ2-1
V gene: TRBV9
CDR3 protein: CASSVRNQGNEQFF

J gene: TRBJ2-7
V gene: TRBV23-1
CDR3 protein: CASSRGDGVYEQYF

J gene: TRBJ2-7
V gene: TRBV18
CDR3 protein: CASSPPLISGTSYEQYF

J gene: TRBJ2-5
V gene: TRBV28
CDR3 protein: CASSLRLRWETQYF

J gene: TRBJ2-5
V gene: TRBV15
CDR3 protein: CATSRDPAQGETQYF

J gene: TRBJ2-5
V gene: TRBV6-5
CDR3 protein: CASNPGTGQETQYF

J gene: TRBJ2-7
V gene: TRBV11-2
CDR3 protein: CASSSQGASYEQYF

J gene: TRBJ2-7
V gene: TRBV13
CDR3 protein: CASSLRTGGGYEQYF

J gene: TRBJ1-4
V gene: TRBV14
CDR3 protein: CASSQGRDATNEKLFF

J gene: TRBJ1-2
V gene: TRBV6-5
CDR3 protein: CASSFRDRENYGYTF

J gene: TRBJ1-1
V gene: TRBV12-5
CDR3 protein: CASGLAGPYLGEAFF

J gene: TRBJ1-2
V gene: TRBV5-4
CDR3 protein: CASSSRTGVQGYTF

J gene: TRBJ2-1
V gene: TRBV7-9
CDR3 protein: CASSPDRSYNEQFF

J gene: TRBJ2-1
V gene: TRBV6-5
CDR3 protein: CASSRQAPSIDEQFF

J gene: TRBJ2-6
V gene: TRBV4-1
CDR3 protein: CASSQALNTGTGANVLTF

J gene: TRBJ2-1
V gene: TRBV2
CDR3 protein: CASSGQVRDGEQFF

J gene: TRBJ1-2
V gene: TRBV5-4
CDR3 protein: CASSLGDRDYGYTF

J gene: TRBJ2-7
V gene: TRBV7-8
CDR3 protein: CASRAFQGPSYEQYF

J gene: TRBJ2-7
V gene: TRBV11-3
CDR3 protein: CASTNRGYEQYF

J gene: TRBJ2-3
V gene: TRBV6-4
CDR3 protein: CASSDGTGGTDTQYF

J gene: TRBJ1-6
V gene: TRBV2
CDR3 protein: CAIDRAKRSDSPLHF

J gene: TRBJ2-7
V gene: TRBV13
CDR3 protein: CASSLGRKTYEQYF

J gene: TRBJ2-3
V gene: TRBV5-1
CDR3 protein: CASTASGRAGGDTQYF

J gene: TRBJ2-1
V gene: TRBV11-2
CDR3 protein: CASSLGFSAGGPSDEQFF

J gene: TRBJ2-7
V gene: TRBV6-1
CDR3 protein: CASSEAGASSYEQYF

J gene: TRBJ2-7
V gene: TRBV10-2
CDR3 protein: CASSPAGYEQYF

J gene: TRBJ1-3
V gene: TRBV5-1
CDR3 protein: CASRDTEWNTIYF

J gene: TRBJ2-5
V gene: TRBV4-1
CDR3 protein: CASSLLTGQETQYF

J gene: TRBJ1-5
V gene: TRBV18
CDR3 protein: CASSPEGQSLPNQPQHF

J gene: TRBJ2-1
V gene: TRBV6-5
CDR3 protein: CASSLASTYNEQFF

J gene: TRBJ1-4
V gene: TRBV9
CDR3 protein: CASSVGGGYEKLFF

J gene: TRBJ2-3
V gene: TRBV7-2
CDR3 protein: CASSLARVAPDTQYF

J gene: TRBJ1-1
V gene: TRBV5-4
CDR3 protein: CASSSRQGAVTEAFF

J gene: TRBJ2-1
V gene: TRBV5-1
CDR3 protein: CASSLGWTSFNEQFF

J gene: TRBJ2-3
V gene: TRBV5-6
CDR3 protein: CASSYKLAQWTQYF

J gene: TRBJ2-7
V gene: TRBV13
CDR3 protein: CASSPQWHEQYF

J gene: TRBJ1-1
V gene: TRBV29-1
CDR3 protein: CSVEGVIGNTEAFF

J gene: TRBJ2-5
V gene: TRBV2
CDR3 protein: CASSRDSWGETQYF

J gene: TRBJ1-2
V gene: TRBV28
CDR3 protein: CASSFEIQGLDYGYTF

J gene: TRBJ2-3
V gene: TRBV5-1
CDR3 protein: CASSLAGTGGLDTQYF